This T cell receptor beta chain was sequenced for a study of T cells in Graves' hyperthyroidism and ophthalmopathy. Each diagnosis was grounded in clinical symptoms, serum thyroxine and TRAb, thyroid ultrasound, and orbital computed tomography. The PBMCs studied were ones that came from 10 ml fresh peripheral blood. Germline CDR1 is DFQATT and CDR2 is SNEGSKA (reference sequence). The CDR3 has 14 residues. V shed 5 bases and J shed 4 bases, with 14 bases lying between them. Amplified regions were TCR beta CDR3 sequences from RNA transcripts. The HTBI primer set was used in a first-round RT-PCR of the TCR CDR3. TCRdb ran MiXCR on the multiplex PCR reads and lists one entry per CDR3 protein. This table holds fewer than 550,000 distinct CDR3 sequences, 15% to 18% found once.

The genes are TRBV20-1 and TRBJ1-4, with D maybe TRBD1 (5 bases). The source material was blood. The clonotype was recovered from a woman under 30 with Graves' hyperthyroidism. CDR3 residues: CSALTDSLNEKLFF. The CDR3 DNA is TGCAGTGCTCTAACCGACAGCCTTAATGAAAAACTGTTTTTT.